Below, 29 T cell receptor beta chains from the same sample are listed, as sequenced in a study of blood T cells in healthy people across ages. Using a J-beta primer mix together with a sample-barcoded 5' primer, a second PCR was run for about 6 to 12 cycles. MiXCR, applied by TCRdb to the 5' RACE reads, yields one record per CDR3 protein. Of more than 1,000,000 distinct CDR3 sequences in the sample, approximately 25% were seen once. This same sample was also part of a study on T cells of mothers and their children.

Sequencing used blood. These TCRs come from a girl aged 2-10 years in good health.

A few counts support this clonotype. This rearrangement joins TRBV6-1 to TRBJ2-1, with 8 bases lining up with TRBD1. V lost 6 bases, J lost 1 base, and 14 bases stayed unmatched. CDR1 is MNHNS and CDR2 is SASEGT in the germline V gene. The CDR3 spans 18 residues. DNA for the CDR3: TGTGCCAGCAGAAACAATGACCTGGGACAGGATTCCTACAATGAGCAGTTCTTC. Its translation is CASRNNDLGQDSYNEQFF.

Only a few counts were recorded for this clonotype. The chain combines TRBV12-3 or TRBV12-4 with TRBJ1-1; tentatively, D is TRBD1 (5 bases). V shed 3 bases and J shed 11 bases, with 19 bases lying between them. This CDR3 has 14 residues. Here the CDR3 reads CASSFGNWTNEAFF. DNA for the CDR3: TGTGCCAGCAGTTTCGGGAATTGGACAAATGAGGCTTTCTTT.

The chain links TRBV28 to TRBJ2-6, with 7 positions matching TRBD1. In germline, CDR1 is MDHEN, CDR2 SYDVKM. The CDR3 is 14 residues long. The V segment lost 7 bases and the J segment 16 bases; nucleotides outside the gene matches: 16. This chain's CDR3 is CASTYRDSQKPLTF. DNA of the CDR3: TGTGCCAGCACCTACCGGGACAGTCAAAAACCACTGACTTTC.

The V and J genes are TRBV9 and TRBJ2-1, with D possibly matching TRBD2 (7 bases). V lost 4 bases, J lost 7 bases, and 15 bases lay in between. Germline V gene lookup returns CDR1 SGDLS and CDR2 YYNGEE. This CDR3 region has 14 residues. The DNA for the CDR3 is TGTGCCAGCAGCCGGGGGGCCGGGGGGAATGAGCAGTTCTTC. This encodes CASSRGAGGNEQFF.

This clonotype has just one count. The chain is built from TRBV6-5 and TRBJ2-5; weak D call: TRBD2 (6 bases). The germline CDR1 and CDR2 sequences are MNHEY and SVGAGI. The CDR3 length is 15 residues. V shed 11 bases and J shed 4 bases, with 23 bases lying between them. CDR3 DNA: TGTGCCTCCTCCCGATGGGGGGATGCAGGAGAGACCCAGTACTTC. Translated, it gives CASSRWGDAGETQYF.

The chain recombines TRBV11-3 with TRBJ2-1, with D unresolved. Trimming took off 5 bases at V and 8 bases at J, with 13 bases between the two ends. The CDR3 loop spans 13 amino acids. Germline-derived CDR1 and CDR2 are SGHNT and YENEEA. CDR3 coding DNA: TGTGCCAGCAGCCCCCACAGTAGCTATGAGCAGTTCTTC. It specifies CASSPHSSYEQFF. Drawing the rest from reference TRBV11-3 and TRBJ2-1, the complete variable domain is EAGVVQSPRYKIIEKKQPVAFWCNPISGHNTLYWYLQNLGQGPELLIRYENEEAVDDSQLPKDRFSAERLKGVDSTLKIQPAELGDSAVYLCASSPHSSYEQFFGPGTRLTVL.

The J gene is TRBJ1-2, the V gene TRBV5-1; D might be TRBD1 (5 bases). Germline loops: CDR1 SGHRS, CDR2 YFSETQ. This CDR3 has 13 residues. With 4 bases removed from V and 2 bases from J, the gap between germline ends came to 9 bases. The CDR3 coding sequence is TGCGCCAGCAGCGCGGACATCAACTATGGCTACACCTTC. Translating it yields CASSADINYGYTF.

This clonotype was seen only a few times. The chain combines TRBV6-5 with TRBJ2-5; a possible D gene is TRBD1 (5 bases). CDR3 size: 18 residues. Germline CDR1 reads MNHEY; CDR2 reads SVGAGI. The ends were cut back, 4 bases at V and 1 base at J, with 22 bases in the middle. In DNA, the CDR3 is TGTGCCAGCAGTTTTAGCACTTCTAGGGGATTAACCCAAGAGACCCAGTACTTC. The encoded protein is CASSFSTSRGLTQETQYF.

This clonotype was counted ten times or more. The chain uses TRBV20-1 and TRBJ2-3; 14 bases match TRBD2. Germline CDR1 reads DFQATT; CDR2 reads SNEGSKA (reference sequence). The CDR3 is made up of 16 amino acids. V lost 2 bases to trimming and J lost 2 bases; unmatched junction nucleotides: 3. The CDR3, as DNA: TGCAGTGCTAGAAGACTAGCGGGAGGGCTCACAGATACGCAGTATTTT. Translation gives CSARRLAGGLTDTQYF.

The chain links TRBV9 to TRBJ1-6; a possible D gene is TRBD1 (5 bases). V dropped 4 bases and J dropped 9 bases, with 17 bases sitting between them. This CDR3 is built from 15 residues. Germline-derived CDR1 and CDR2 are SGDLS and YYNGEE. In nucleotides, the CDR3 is TGTGCCAGCAGCCGGGACGTAAAGTTAGGTTCACCCCTCCACTTT. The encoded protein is CASSRDVKLGSPLHF.

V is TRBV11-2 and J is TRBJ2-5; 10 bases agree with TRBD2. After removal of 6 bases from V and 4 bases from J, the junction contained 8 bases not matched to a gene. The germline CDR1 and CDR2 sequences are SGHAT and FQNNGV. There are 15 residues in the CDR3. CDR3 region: CASSIAGGSGETQYF. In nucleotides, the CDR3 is TGTGCCAGCAGTATAGCGGGAGGATCGGGAGAGACCCAGTACTTC.

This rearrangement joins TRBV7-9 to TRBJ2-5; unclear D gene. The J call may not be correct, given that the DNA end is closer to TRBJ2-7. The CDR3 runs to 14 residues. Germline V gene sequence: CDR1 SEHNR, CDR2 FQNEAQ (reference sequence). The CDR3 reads CASSLGSHSYEQYF. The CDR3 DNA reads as TGTGCCAGCAGCTTAGGTTCTCACTCCTACGAGCAGTACTTC.

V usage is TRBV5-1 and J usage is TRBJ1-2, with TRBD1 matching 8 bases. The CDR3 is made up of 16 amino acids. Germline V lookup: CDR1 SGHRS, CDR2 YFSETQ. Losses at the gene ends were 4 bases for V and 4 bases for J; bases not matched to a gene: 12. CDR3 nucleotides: TGCGCCAGCAGCCAGACTAAACAGGGGGTAATCTATGGCTACACCTTC. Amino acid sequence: CASSQTKQGVIYGYTF.

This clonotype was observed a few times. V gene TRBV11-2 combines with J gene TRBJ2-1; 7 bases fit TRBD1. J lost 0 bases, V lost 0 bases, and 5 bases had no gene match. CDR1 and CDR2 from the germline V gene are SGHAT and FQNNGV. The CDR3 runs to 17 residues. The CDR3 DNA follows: TGTGCCAGCAGCTTAGACGCGACAGGGAGCTCCTACAATGAGCAGTTCTTC. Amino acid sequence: CASSLDATGSSYNEQFF. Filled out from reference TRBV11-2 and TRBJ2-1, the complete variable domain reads EAGVAQSPRYKIIEKRQSVAFWCNPISGHATLYWYQQILGQGPKLLIQFQNNGVVDDSQLPKDRFSAERLKGVDSTLKIQPAKLEDSAVYLCASSLDATGSSYNEQFFGPGTRLTVL.

CDR3: CARMSGKKDIQYF. The DNA for the CDR3 is TGTGCCAGGATGAGCGGGAAGAAGGACATTCAGTACTTC. The chain uses TRBV6-2 or TRBV6-3 and TRBJ2-4, with 7 bases matching TRBD2. The germline V gene encodes CDR1 MNHEY and CDR2 SVGEGT. J lost 8 bases, V lost 9 bases, and 10 bases had no gene match. The CDR3 sequence is 13 residues long.

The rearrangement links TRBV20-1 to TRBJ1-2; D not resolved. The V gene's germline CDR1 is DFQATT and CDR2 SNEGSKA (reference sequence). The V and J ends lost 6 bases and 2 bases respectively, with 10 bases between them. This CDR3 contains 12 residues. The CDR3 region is CSAFNGNYGYTF. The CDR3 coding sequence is TGCAGTGCCTTCAACGGGAACTATGGCTACACCTTC.

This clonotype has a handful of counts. Here the CDR3 reads CASSSLRLAGDNEQFF. CDR3 nucleotides: TGTGCCAGCAGTTCCTTGAGACTAGCGGGGGACAATGAGCAGTTCTTC. The gene calls are TRBV6-2 or TRBV6-3 and TRBJ2-1, with 12 positions matching TRBD2. The CDR3 has 16 amino acids. Looked up from germline, CDR1 is MNHEY and CDR2 is SVGEGT. J gave up 5 bases and V 4 bases, and 6 bases lay outside the gene matches.

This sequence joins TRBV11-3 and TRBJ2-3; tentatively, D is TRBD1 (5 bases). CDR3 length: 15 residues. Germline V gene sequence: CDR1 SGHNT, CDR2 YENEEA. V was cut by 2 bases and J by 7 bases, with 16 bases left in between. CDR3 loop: CASSLSLSGWNTQYF. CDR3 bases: TGTGCCAGCAGCTTAAGTTTGTCAGGGTGGAATACGCAGTATTTT. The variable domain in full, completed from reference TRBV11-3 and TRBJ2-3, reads EAGVVQSPRYKIIEKKQPVAFWCNPISGHNTLYWYLQNLGQGPELLIRYENEEAVDDSQLPKDRFSAERLKGVDSTLKIQPAELGDSAVYLCASSLSLSGWNTQYFGPGTRLTVL.

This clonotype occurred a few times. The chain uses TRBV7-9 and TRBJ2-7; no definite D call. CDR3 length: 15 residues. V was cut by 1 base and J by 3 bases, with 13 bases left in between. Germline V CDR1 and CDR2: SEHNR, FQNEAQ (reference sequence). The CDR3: CASSLGEGILYEQYF. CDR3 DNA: TGTGCCAGCAGCTTAGGAGAAGGGATTCTCTACGAGCAGTACTTC.

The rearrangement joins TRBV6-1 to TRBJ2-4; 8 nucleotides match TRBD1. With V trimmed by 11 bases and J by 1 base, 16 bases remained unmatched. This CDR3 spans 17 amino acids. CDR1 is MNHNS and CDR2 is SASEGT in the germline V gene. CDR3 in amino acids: CAGAKDQGATAKNIQYF. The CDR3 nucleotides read TGTGCCGGGGCCAAAGATCAGGGGGCAACGGCCAAAAACATTCAGTACTTC.

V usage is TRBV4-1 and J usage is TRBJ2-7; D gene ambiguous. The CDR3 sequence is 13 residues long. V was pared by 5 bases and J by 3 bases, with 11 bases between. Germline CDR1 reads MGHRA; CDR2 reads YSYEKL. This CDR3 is CASSYQTGYEQYF. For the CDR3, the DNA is TGCGCCAGCAGCTACCAAACTGGCTACGAGCAGTACTTC.

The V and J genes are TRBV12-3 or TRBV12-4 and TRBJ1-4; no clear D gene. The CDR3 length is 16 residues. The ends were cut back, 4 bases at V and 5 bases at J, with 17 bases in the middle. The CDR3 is CASSSSDGNQNEKLFF. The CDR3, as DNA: TGTGCCAGCAGTTCATCAGACGGAAATCAAAATGAAAAACTGTTTTTT.

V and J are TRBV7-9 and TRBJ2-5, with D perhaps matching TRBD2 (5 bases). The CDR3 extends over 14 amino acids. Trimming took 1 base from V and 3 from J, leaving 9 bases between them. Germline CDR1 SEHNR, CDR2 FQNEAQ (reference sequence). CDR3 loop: CASSLVSGEETQYF. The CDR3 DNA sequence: TGTGCCAGCAGCTTAGTTTCCGGGGAAGAGACCCAGTACTTC.

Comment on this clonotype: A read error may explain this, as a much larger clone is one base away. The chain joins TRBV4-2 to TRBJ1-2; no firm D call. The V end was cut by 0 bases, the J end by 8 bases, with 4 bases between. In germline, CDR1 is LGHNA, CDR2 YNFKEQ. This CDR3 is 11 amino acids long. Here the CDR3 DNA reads TGTGCCAGCAGCCAAGATAAGGGCTACACCTTC. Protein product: CASSQDKGYTF.

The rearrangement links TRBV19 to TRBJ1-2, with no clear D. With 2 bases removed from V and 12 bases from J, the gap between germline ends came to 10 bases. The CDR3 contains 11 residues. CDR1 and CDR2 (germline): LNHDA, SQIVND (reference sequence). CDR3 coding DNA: TGTGCCAGTAGTATAACCGGGATACACACCTTC. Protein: CASSITGIHTF.

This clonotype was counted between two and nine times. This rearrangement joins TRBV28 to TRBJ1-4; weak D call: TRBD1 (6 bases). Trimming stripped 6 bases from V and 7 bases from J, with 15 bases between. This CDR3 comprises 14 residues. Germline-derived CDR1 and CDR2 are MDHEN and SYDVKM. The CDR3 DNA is TGTGCCAGCAGCCAAACAGGGTTTCGTGAAAAACTGTTTTTT. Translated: CASSQTGFREKLFF.

The CDR3, as DNA: TGTGCCAGCAGCCAAGTAATCTGGGGCACTGAAGCTTTCTTT. This codes for CASSQVIWGTEAFF. The V and J genes are TRBV3-1 and TRBJ1-1; D unresolved. From germline, CDR1 is LGHDT and CDR2 YNNKEL (reference sequence). CDR3 size: 14 residues. V lost 1 base to trimming and J lost 4 bases, with 10 bases between them.

The CDR3 region has the DNA TGCAGCGTTGACAGAAGCAATGAGCAGTTCTTC. Amino acid sequence: CSVDRSNEQFF. This rearrangement joins TRBV29-1 to TRBJ2-1, with D unresolved. This CDR3 is 11 amino acids long. V dropped 3 bases and J dropped 6 bases, with 6 bases sitting between them. Per the germline V gene, CDR1 is SQVTM and CDR2 is ANQGSEA.

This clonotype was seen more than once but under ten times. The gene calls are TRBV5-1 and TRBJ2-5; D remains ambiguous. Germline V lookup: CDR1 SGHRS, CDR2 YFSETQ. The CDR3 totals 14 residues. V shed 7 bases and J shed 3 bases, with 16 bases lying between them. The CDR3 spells CASSTTVIKETQYF. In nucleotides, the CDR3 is TGCGCCAGCTCCACCACAGTAATCAAAGAGACCCAGTACTTC.